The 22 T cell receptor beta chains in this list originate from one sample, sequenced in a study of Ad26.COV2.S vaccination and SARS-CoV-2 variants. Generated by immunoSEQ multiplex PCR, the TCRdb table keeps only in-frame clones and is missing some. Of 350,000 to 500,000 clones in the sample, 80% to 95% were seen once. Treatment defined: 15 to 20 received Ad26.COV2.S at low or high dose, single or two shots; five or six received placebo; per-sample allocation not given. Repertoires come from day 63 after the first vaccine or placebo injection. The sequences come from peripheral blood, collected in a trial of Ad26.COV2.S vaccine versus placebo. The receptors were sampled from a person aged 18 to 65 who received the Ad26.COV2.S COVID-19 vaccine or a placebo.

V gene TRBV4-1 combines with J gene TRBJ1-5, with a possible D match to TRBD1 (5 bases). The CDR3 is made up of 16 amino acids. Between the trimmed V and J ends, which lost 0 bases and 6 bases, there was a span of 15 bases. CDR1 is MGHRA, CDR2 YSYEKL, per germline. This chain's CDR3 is CASSQDIAGGSQPQHF. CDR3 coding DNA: TGCGCCAGCAGCCAAGATATTGCGGGGGGTTCTCAGCCCCAGCATTTT.

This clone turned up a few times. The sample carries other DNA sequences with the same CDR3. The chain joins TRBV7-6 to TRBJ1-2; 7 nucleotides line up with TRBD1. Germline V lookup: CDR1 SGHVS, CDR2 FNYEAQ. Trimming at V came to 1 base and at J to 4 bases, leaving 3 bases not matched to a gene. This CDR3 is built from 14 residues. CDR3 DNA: TGTGCCAGCAGCTTAGGACAGGGACTCTATGGCTACACCTTC. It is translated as CASSLGQGLYGYTF.

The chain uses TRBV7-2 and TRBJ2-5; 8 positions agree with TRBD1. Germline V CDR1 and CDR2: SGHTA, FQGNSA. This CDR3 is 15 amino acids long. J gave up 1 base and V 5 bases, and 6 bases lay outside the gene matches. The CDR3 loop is CASSKLGQGQETQYF. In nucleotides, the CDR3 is TGTGCCAGCAGCAAACTCGGACAGGGCCAAGAGACCCAGTACTTC.

The CDR3 nucleotides are TGTGCCAGCAGCAGACTAGCGGGAGGGTTCGGGGAGCTGTTTTTT. Translating gives CASSRLAGGFGELFF. The J gene is TRBJ2-2, the V gene TRBV7-2; 14 bases match TRBD2. The CDR3 contains 15 residues. The junction had 3 bases not matched to a gene; V was cut back by 5 bases and J by 7 bases. Germline V lookup: CDR1 SGHTA, CDR2 FQGNSA.

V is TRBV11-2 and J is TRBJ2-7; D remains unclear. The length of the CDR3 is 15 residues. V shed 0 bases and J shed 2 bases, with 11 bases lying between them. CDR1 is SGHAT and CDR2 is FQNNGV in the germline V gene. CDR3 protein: CASSLDNAFPYEQYF. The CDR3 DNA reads TGTGCCAGCAGCTTAGATAATGCTTTCCCCTACGAGCAGTACTTC.

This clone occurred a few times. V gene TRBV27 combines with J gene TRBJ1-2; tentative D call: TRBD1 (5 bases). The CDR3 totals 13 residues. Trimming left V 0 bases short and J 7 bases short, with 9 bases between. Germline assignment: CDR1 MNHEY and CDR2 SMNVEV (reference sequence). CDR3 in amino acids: CASSLSRDRGYTF. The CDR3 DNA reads TGTGCCAGCAGTTTATCCAGGGATCGTGGCTACACCTTC.

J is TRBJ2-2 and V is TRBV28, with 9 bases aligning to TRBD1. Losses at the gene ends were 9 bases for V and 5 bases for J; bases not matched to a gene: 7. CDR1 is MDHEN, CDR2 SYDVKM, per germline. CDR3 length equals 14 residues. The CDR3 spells CASYPGQGTGELFF. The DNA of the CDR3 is TGTGCCAGTTACCCGGGACAGGGAACCGGGGAGCTGTTTTTT. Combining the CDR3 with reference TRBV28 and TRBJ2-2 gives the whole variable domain DVKVTQSSRYLVKRTGEKVFLECVQDMDHENMFWYRQDPGLGLRLIYFSYDVKMKEKGDIPEGYSVSREKKERFSLILESASTNQTSMYLCASYPGQGTGELFFGEGSRLTVL.

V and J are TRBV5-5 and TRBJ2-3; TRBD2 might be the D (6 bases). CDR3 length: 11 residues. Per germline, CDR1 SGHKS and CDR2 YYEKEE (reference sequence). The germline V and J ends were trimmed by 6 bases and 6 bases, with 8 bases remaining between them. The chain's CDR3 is CASKRADTQYF. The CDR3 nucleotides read TGTGCCAGCAAGCGGGCGGATACGCAGTATTTT.

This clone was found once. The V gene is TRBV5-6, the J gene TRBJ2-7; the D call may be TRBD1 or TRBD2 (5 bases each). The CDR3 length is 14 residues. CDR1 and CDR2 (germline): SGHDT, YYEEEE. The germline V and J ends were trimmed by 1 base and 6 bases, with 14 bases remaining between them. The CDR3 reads CASSLRTGRGEQYF. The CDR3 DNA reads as TGTGCCAGCAGCTTGAGAACGGGACGGGGCGAGCAGTACTTC.

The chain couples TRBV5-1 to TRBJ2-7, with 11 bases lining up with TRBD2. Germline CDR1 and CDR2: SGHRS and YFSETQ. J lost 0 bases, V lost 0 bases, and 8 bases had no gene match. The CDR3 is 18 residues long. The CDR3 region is CASSLATSGAVSSYEQYF. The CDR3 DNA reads TGCGCCAGCAGCTTGGCGACTAGCGGGGCCGTGAGCTCCTACGAGCAGTACTTC.

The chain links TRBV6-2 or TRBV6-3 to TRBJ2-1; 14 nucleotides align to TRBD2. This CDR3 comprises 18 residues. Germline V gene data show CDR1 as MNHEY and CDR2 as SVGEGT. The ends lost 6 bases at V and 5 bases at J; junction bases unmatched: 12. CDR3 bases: TGTGCCAGCAGCCCAGGACTAGCGGGGGGTCTACCGCACAATGAGCAGTTCTTC. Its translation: CASSPGLAGGLPHNEQFF.

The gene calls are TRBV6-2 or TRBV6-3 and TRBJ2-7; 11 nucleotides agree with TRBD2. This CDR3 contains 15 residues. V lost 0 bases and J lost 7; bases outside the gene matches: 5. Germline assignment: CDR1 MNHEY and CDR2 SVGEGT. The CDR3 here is CASSYSGTSGNEQYF. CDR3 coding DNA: TGTGCCAGCAGTTACTCCGGGACTAGCGGCAATGAGCAGTACTTC.

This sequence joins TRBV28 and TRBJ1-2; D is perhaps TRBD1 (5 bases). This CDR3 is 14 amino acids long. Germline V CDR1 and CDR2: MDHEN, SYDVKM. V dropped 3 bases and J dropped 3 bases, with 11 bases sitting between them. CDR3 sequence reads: CASSFPGMDYGYTF. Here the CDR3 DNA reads TGTGCCAGCAGTTTCCCAGGGATGGACTATGGCTACACCTTC.

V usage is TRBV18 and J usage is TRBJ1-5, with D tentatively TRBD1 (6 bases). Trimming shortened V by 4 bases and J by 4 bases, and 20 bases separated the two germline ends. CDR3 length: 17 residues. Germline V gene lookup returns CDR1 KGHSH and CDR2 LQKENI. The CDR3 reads CASSLQGTLTGNQPQHF. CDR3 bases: TGTGCCAGCTCACTTCAAGGGACGCTAACAGGGAATCAGCCCCAGCATTTT.

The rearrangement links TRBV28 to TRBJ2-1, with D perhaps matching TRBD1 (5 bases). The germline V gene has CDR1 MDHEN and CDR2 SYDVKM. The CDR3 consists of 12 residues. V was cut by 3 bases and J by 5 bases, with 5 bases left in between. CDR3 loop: CASSFRDNEQFF. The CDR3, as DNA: TGTGCCAGCAGTTTCAGGGACAATGAGCAGTTCTTC.

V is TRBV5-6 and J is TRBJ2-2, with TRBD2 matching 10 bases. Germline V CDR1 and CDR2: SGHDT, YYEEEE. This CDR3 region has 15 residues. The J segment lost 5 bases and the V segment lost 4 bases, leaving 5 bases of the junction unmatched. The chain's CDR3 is CASSPGLAETGELFF. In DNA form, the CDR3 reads TGTGCCAGCAGCCCAGGACTAGCGGAGACCGGGGAGCTGTTTTTT.

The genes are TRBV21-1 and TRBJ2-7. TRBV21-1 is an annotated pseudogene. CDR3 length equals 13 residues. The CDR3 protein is CAVNPMATYEQYF. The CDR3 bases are TGTGCCGTAAACCCGATGGCCACTTACGAGCAGTACTTC.

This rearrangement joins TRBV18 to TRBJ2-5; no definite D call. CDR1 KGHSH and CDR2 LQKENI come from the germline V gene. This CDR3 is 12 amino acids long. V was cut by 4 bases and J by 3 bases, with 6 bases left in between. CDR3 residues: CASSRSKETQYF. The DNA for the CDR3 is TGTGCCAGCTCACGCTCGAAAGAGACCCAGTACTTC.

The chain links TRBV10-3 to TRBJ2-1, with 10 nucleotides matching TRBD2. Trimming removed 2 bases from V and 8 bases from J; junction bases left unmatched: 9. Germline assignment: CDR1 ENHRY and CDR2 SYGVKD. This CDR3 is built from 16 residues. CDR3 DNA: TGTGCCATCAGTGAGCCTGGGGTAGCGGGAGGCCATGAGCAGTTCTTC. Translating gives CAISEPGVAGGHEQFF.

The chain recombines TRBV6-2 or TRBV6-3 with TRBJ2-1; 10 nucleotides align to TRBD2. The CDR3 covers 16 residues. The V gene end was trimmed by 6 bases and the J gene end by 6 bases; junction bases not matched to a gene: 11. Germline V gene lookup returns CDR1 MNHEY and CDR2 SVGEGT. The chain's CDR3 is CASSRSSGRASNEQFF. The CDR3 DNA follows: TGTGCCAGCAGCAGGTCAAGCGGGAGGGCCAGCAATGAGCAGTTCTTC.

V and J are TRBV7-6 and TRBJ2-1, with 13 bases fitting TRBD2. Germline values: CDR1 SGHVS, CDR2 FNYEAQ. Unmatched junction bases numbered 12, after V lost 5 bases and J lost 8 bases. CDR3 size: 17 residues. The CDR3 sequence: CASSREFGLAGVDEQFF. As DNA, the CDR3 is TGTGCCAGCAGCCGCGAATTTGGACTAGCGGGAGTGGATGAGCAGTTCTTC.

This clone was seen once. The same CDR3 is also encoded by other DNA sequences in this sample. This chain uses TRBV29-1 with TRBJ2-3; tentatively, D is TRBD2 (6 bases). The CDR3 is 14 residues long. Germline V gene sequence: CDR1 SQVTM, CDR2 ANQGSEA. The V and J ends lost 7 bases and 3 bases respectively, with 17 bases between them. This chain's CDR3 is CSGRRGIGTDTQYF. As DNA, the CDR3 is TGCAGCGGTCGGCGGGGAATAGGTACAGATACGCAGTATTTT.